What follows are 14 T cell receptor beta chains derived from one specimen sequenced in a study of shared clonotypes between healthy human individuals. Clones were sequenced by immunoSEQ multiplex PCR, and TCRdb holds only the in-frame ones, with some missing. This sample carries around 240,000 clones, 60% to 80% of them seen once, and the ten largest clones take around 10%. Sequencing was carried out using memory CD4+ T cells sorted from blood. Subset indicated: CD45RA-negative fraction. The receptors come from a man aged 25-45 years in good health.

This clone was seen a few times. The gene calls are TRBV7-9 and TRBJ2-3; D may be TRBD1 (6 bases). The length of the CDR3 is 16 residues. Germline CDR1 is SEHNR and CDR2 is FQNEAQ (reference sequence). The V end was cut by 4 bases, the J end by 1 base, with 15 bases between. Here the CDR3 DNA reads TGTGCCAGCAGCTCACAGGGAACACCCGGCACAGATACGCAGTATTTT. As protein: CASSSQGTPGTDTQYF. Full variable domain (remainder filled in from reference TRBV7-9 and TRBJ2-3): DTGVSQNPRHKITKRGQNVTFRCDPISEHNRLYWYRQTLGQGPEFLTYFQNEAQLEKSRLLSDRFSAERPKGSFSTLEIQRTEQGDSAMYLCASSSQGTPGTDTQYFGPGTRLTVL.

The V gene is TRBV5-4, the J gene TRBJ2-7; 8 nucleotides match TRBD1. The trim removed 4 bases at V and 3 bases at J, leaving 6 bases unmatched. Germline V gene lookup returns CDR1 SGHNT and CDR2 YYREEE (reference sequence). This CDR3 comprises 14 residues. The CDR3 nucleotides read TGTGCCAGCAGCGGCGCCGACAGGGGCTACGAGCAGTACTTC. As protein: CASSGADRGYEQYF. The whole variable domain, remainder taken from reference TRBV5-4 and TRBJ2-7, is ETGVTQSPTHLIKTRGQQVTLRCSSQSGHNTVSWYQQALGQGPQFIFQYYREEENGRGNFPPRFSGLQFPNYSSELNVNALELDDSALYLCASSGADRGYEQYFGPGTRLTVT.

CDR3 in DNA: TGCAGCGTCAAACCCACCGGGACGCCGAACAATGAGCAGTTCTTC. Residues: CSVKPTGTPNNEQFF. The rearrangement links TRBV29-1 to TRBJ2-1; D is possibly TRBD1 or TRBD2 (5 bases each). The ends were cut back, 6 bases at V and 5 bases at J, with 20 bases in the middle. Germline V lookup: CDR1 SQVTM, CDR2 ANQGSEA. This CDR3 region has 15 residues.

V is TRBV27 and J is TRBJ2-2; TRBD2 agrees at 7 bases. Trimming took 0 bases from V and 7 from J; bases not matched to a gene: 2. Germline-derived CDR1 and CDR2 are MNHEY and SMNVEV (reference sequence). The CDR3 has 14 residues. The CDR3 DNA sequence: TGTGCCAGCAGTTTATCGTGGGGGGGCGGGGAGCTGTTTTTT. Translation: CASSLSWGGGELFF.

This clone has a handful of counts. The rearrangement links TRBV9 to TRBJ2-1, with 14 bases identical to TRBD2. V gave up 3 bases and J gave up 5 bases; unmatched junction bases: 4. The germline CDR1 and CDR2 sequences are SGDLS and YYNGEE. The CDR3 has 16 amino acids. The CDR3 region has the DNA TGTGCCAGCAGCGATGCGGGACTAGCGGGAGACAATGAGCAGTTCTTC. It translates to CASSDAGLAGDNEQFF.

In this sample, this clone turned up once. J is TRBJ1-4 and V is TRBV4-1, with a possible D match to TRBD1 (6 bases). The V end was cut by 0 bases, the J end by 8 bases, with 16 bases between. Per the germline V gene, CDR1 is MGHRA and CDR2 is YSYEKL. This CDR3 is 16 amino acids long. The CDR3 loop reads CASSQESGQGLEKLFF. The DNA for the CDR3 is TGCGCCAGCAGCCAAGAAAGTGGGCAGGGGTTGGAAAAACTGTTTTTT.

The chain has TRBV9 and TRBJ2-6, with 8 bases identical to TRBD1. CDR3 length: 17 amino acids. Looked up from germline, CDR1 is SGDLS and CDR2 is YYNGEE. The J segment lost 4 bases and the V segment lost 4 bases, leaving 10 bases of the junction unmatched. CDR3: CASSPRQGASGANVLTF. CDR3 in DNA: TGTGCCAGCAGCCCCCGGCAGGGGGCGTCGGGGGCCAACGTCCTGACTTTC.

The rearrangement uses TRBV7-8 and TRBJ2-7; TRBD2 aligns across 8 bases. From germline, CDR1 is SGHVS and CDR2 FQNEAQ. Losses at the gene ends were 1 base for V and 5 bases for J; bases not matched to a gene: 1. The CDR3 length is 13 residues. The DNA of the CDR3 is TGTGCCAGCAGCTTAGAGCGGGAGAACGAGCAGTACTTC. Residues: CASSLERENEQYF.

This clone was detected once. This chain uses TRBV29-1 with TRBJ2-4; D is unresolved. The CDR3 is made up of 12 amino acids. Germline V lookup: CDR1 SQVTM, CDR2 ANQGSEA. V lost 7 bases to trimming and J lost 6 bases, with 13 bases between them. CDR3 in amino acids: CSAARSVNIQYF. The CDR3 bases are TGCAGCGCCGCCCGATCGGTAAACATTCAGTACTTC.

This chain joins TRBV7-8 and TRBJ2-7; unclear D gene. Trimming took 2 bases from V and 0 from J, leaving 14 bases between them. This CDR3 has 16 amino acids. Per germline, CDR1 SGHVS and CDR2 FQNEAQ. DNA of the CDR3: TGTGCCAGCAGCTTAAATCTTGTAGGGATCTCCTACGAGCAGTACTTC. It codes for CASSLNLVGISYEQYF.

The rearrangement uses TRBV5-1 and TRBJ2-5; D may be TRBD1 (6 bases). Per the germline V gene, CDR1 is SGHRS and CDR2 is YFSETQ. V lost 4 bases and J 2 bases, leaving 12 bases between the germline ends. This CDR3 is built from 14 residues. The CDR3, as DNA: TGCGCCAGCAGCCTTTCGGACAGACAAGAGACCCAGTACTTC. It translates to CASSLSDRQETQYF.

The chain has TRBV7-2 and TRBJ1-1, with 9 positions matching TRBD1. The V gene's germline CDR1 is SGHTA and CDR2 FQGNSA. The CDR3 covers 15 residues. With V trimmed by 5 bases and J by 5 bases, 9 bases remained unmatched. CDR3 region: CASSLPDRGETEAFF. For the CDR3, the DNA is TGTGCCAGCAGCCTACCGGACAGGGGAGAAACTGAAGCTTTCTTT.

The chain couples TRBV11-2 to TRBJ2-1, with unresolved D. V lost 0 bases to trimming and J lost 10 bases, with 7 bases between them. Germline V CDR1 and CDR2: SGHAT, FQNNGV. The CDR3 is made up of 12 amino acids. CDR3: CASSLDRAEQFF. CDR3 DNA sequence: TGTGCCAGCAGCTTAGACCGGGCGGAGCAGTTCTTC.

V usage is TRBV5-6 and J usage is TRBJ2-5, with 7 bases aligning to TRBD1. Looked up from germline, CDR1 is SGHDT and CDR2 is YYEEEE. The CDR3 consists of 14 residues. Trimming took 3 bases from V and 4 from J; bases not matched to a gene: 6. The CDR3 region is CASSSTGVGETQYF. The CDR3 coding sequence is TGTGCCAGCAGCTCCACAGGGGTGGGAGAGACCCAGTACTTC.